The sequence of this T cell receptor beta chain was determined in a study of human T cells and chemical hapten exposure. The ends lost 3 bases at V and 14 bases at J; junction bases unmatched: 10. CDR1 is MNHEY and CDR2 is SMNVEV in the germline V gene (reference sequence). This CDR3 region has 13 residues. TCRdb independently ran MiXCR on the RACE reads; one entry per CDR3 protein. The repertoire holds roughly 380,000 distinct CDR3 sequences, with roughly 5.3% as singletons. This clonotype was seen only a few times. Specified time point: pre-sensitization, week 0. Treatment reported: therapeutic diphenylcyclopropenone sensitization with weekly scalp DPC.

Sequencing used whole blood, obtained in connection with sensitization to the hapten diphenylcyclopropenone (DPC). The chain uses TRBV27 and TRBJ2-4, with 7 positions matching TRBD1. The receptor's source is a woman between 45 and 60 years old with alopecia areata. Some clones in this sample may be carry-over from other donors' samples. The CDR3 DNA reads TGTGCCAGCAGTTTGGGGACAGAGCGCGAGAAGTACTTC. Amino acid sequence: CASSLGTEREKYF.